The source of this T cell receptor beta chain is a study of cytomegalovirus exposure and HLA in healthy donors. Overall study results and limits: Presence/absence analyses took donor sequencing depth as roughly uniform.

The PCR used 60 Vbeta and 13 Jbeta primers. Libraries were prepared by immunoSEQ multiplex PCR; TCRdb keeps only in-frame clonotypes and omits some of them. This sample has about 160,000 clones, with around 79% found just once. As for this clone: Antigen specificity is unknown.

The CDR3 length is 18 residues. Trimming at V came to 3 bases and at J to 0 bases, leaving 6 bases not matched to a gene. The germline CDR1 and CDR2 sequences are KGHSH and LQKENI. The sample comprised PBMCs. The clonotype was recovered from a man aged 40-55 years in good health and CMV-seronegative. The chain carries TRBV18 and TRBJ1-5; 12 bases line up with TRBD1. CDR3 sequence (DNA): TGTGCCAGCTCACCGGGACAGGGGGCAACCTATAGCAATCAGCCCCAGCATTTT. It codes for CASSPGQGATYSNQPQHF.